A selection of T cell receptor beta chains follows, all from one sample in a study of vaccination and CD4 T cells after COVID-19. TCRdb used MiXCR to reprocess the PCR reads, holding one entry per CDR3 protein. The data contain 10,000 to 15,000 distinct CDR3 sequences, approximately 45% of them singletons. No antigen is known for these receptors. Input material: CD4+ T cells from blood, cultured in vitro. These receptors originate from a human donor who had recovered from COVID-19. Both conserved end residues are part of each CDR3. The order of the fields is J gene, clone size, V gene, D gene, CDR3 protein, CDR3 DNA. A D gene is named only where the DNA matches it firmly. Expanded clones get a size class; other rows say once, few or many, or leave the size out.

TRBJ2-3	few	TRBV20-1	-	CSARRARVASSTDTQYF	TGCAGTGCTAGGCGAGCGCGGGTGGCCTCTAGCACAGATACGCAGTATTTT
TRBJ1-2	-	TRBV29-1	-	CSVRRGSNYGYTF	TGCAGCGTCCGCAGGGGATCCAACTATGGCTACACCTTC
TRBJ1-2	few	TRBV2	-	CASSERPGYTF	TGTGCCAGCAGTGAACGGCCGGGCTACACCTTC
TRBJ2-5	few	TRBV27	TRBD1	CASSSAGTGGRETQYF	TGTGCCAGCAGTTCGGCCGGGACAGGGGGCCGGGAGACCCAGTACTTC
TRBJ2-7	-	TRBV20-1	TRBD2	CSATRLAGADSYEQYF	TGCAGTGCTACGCGACTAGCGGGGGCCGACTCCTACGAGCAGTACTTC
TRBJ2-2	-	TRBV7-9	TRBD1	CASSTRDSQTKAINTGELFF	TGTGCCAGCAGCACCCGGGACAGCCAGACAAAGGCGATCAACACCGGGGAGCTGTTTTTT
TRBJ1-5	-	TRBV28	-	CASSLPKDLYSNQPQHF	TGTGCCAGCAGCCTACCCAAGGACCTGTATAGCAATCAGCCCCAGCATTTT
TRBJ2-7	-	TRBV19	-	CASSIGGSLPGEQYF	TGTGCCAGTAGTATAGGGGGATCCCTCCCAGGCGAGCAGTACTTC
TRBJ2-1	-	TRBV2	-	CASGGNSYNEQFF	TGTGCCAGCGGGGGAAACTCCTACAATGAGCAGTTCTTC
TRBJ1-1	-	TRBV25-1	-	CASSERGSQAEAFF	TGTGCCAGCAGTGAACGGGGCAGCCAAGCTGAAGCTTTCTTT
TRBJ2-5	few	TRBV7-9	TRBD1	CASSLDHPTGGETQYF	TGTGCCAGCAGCTTGGATCACCCTACAGGGGGGGAGACCCAGTACTTC
TRBJ2-3	-	TRBV7-3	-	CASSLIVGDTQYF	TGTGCCAGCAGCTTAATAGTAGGAGATACGCAGTATTTT
TRBJ2-7	few	TRBV6-1	-	CARVVGWEHREQYF	TGTGCCAGGGTGGTGGGCTGGGAACATCGGGAGCAGTACTTC
TRBJ1-3	few	TRBV28	-	CASSLPPPRDSGNTIYF	TGTGCCAGCAGTTTACCCCCACCCAGGGACTCTGGAAACACCATATATTTT
TRBJ2-7	-	TRBV6-1	-	CASMDHYEQYF	TGTGCCAGCATGGACCACTACGAGCAGTACTTC
TRBJ1-5	few	TRBV28	TRBD1	CASSLIRAGGRQPQHF	TGTGCCAGCAGTTTAATTCGTGCAGGGGGCAGGCAGCCCCAGCATTTT
TRBJ1-1	few	TRBV7-3	-	CASSQGPNTEAFF	TGTGCCAGCAGCCAAGGGCCTAACACTGAAGCTTTCTTT
TRBJ1-3	few	TRBV24-1	TRBD1	CATSDLYRGPYF	TGTGCCACCAGTGATTTGTACAGGGGGCCATATTTT